Only a few counts were recorded for the clone carrying this T cell receptor beta chain. The data belong to a study of identical twins. In TCRdb, the 5' RACE reads were re-called with MiXCR into one record per CDR3 protein. The table lists around 490,000 distinct CDR3 sequences, 13% to 15% of them singletons. Trimming took 5 bases from V and 6 from J; bases not matched to a gene: 6. Germline V gives CDR1 LGHDT, CDR2 YNNKEL (reference sequence). CDR3 size: 15 residues. This same sample was also part of a study on yellow fever vaccine responses in identical twins.

The sequence was collected from a woman under 30 in good health. The rearrangement uses TRBV3-1 and TRBJ2-7; 14 nucleotides line up with TRBD2. The sequenced material came from CD4+ T cells sorted from blood. The CDR3 loop reads CASSYRLAGGSEQYF. Written as DNA, the CDR3 is TGTGCCAGCAGCTACCGACTAGCGGGAGGGTCCGAGCAGTACTTC.